This T cell receptor beta chain was found in a study of cytomegalovirus exposure and HLA in healthy donors. The CDR3 covers 15 residues. The germline gives CDR1 MGHRA, CDR2 YSYEKL. Trimming cost V 4 bases and J 5 bases, with 14 bases left between them. PCR was performed using 60 Vbeta and 13 Jbeta primers. Clones were sequenced by immunoSEQ multiplex PCR, and TCRdb holds only the in-frame ones, with some missing. This table holds about 240,000 clones, roughly 82% found once. This TCR was recovered from a middle-aged woman in good health and CMV-seropositive. V gene TRBV4-1 combines with J gene TRBJ1-4; no definite D call. The sequencing input was PBMCs. This CDR3 is CASSPSGTGNEKLFF. The DNA of the CDR3 is TGCGCCAGCAGCCCGTCCGGTACCGGGAATGAAAAACTGTTTTTT.